The 26 T cell receptor beta chains presented below share a single source sample, sequenced in a study of identical twins listed by TCRdb under 2016. Library prep was done by 5' RACE. Sequencing used an Illumina HiSeq 2000. Using fastp trimming at Q25 and MiXCR clonotype assembly, TCRdb reanalyzed the public sequencing data and kept in-frame beta chains. Each record represents a unique CDR3 protein, reported with the most common genes and DNA among its rows. This sample gives 400,000 to 600,000 distinct CDR3 sequences in total; around 24% of them show up just once. The top ten clones comprise around 0.5% of the sample. The same sample was also studied in work on yellow fever vaccine responses in identical twins.

Sample: CD4+ T cells sorted from blood. The receptors derive from a woman between 18 and 30 years old in good health.

This chain connects TRBV11-2 to TRBJ2-5; D is possibly TRBD1 or TRBD2 (6 bases each). Germline lookup yields CDR1 SGHAT and CDR2 FQNNGV. The CDR3 totals 15 residues. Trimming shortened V by 1 base and J by 5 bases, and 14 bases separated the two germline ends. The chain's CDR3 is CASSLVGGQRETQYF. The CDR3 region has the DNA TGTGCCAGCAGCTTAGTTGGGGGGCAGCGGGAGACCCAGTACTTC.

This sequence joins TRBV20-1 and TRBJ2-1, with D uncertain. This CDR3 contains 13 residues. Germline V gives CDR1 DFQATT, CDR2 SNEGSKA (reference sequence). V lost 4 bases and J lost 7, with 14 bases in between. This CDR3 reads CSATSGSMNEQFF. The CDR3, as DNA: TGCAGTGCTACCTCGGGTAGCATGAATGAGCAGTTCTTC.

The chain is built from TRBV24-1 and TRBJ2-2; 9 nucleotides align to TRBD1. There are 17 residues in the CDR3. After removal of 3 bases from V and 7 bases from J, the junction contained 11 bases not matched to a gene. Germline V lookup: CDR1 KGHDR, CDR2 SFDVKD. The CDR3 sequence: CATSDLGTGGIGGELFF. The CDR3 bases are TGTGCCACCAGTGATCTCGGCACAGGGGGCATAGGCGGGGAGCTGTTTTTT.

This clonotype appeared a few times. The J gene is TRBJ2-2, the V gene TRBV5-1, with 8 positions matching TRBD2. The CDR3 spans 14 residues. Germline V gene lookup returns CDR1 SGHRS and CDR2 YFSETQ. J gave up 4 bases and V 5 bases, and 4 bases lay outside the gene matches. The CDR3 region has the DNA TGCGCCAGCAGATTTAGCGGGACCACCGGGGAGCTGTTTTTT. Amino acids: CASRFSGTTGELFF.

The gene calls are TRBV3-1 and TRBJ2-6; D gene ambiguous. The V gene lost 0 bases and the J gene lost 4 bases, with 10 bases spanning the gap. The CDR3 sequence is 16 residues long. Germline values: CDR1 LGHDT, CDR2 YNNKEL (reference sequence). The CDR3 DNA is TGTGCCAGCAGCCAAGAAAGGTGGGCCGGGGCCAACGTCCTGACTTTC. It encodes CASSQERWAGANVLTF. Using reference TRBV3-1 and TRBJ2-6 for the parts outside the CDR3, the full variable domain is DTAVSQTPKYLVTQMGNDKSIKCEQNLGHDTMYWYKQDSKKFLKIMFSYNNKELIINETVPNRFSPKSPDKAHLNLHINSLELGDSAVYFCASSQERWAGANVLTFGAGSRLTVL.

The gene calls are TRBV12-3 or TRBV12-4 and TRBJ1-4; D unresolved. This CDR3 is built from 14 residues. V was trimmed by 4 bases and J by 7 bases, leaving 13 bases between them. CDR3 sequence reads: CASSYKGSGEKLFF. The DNA of the CDR3 is TGTGCCAGCAGTTACAAGGGCTCGGGTGAAAAACTGTTTTTT.

The chain combines TRBV12-3 or TRBV12-4 with TRBJ2-3; 7 bases align to TRBD2. The V segment lost 4 bases and the J segment 3 bases; nucleotides outside the gene matches: 7. The CDR3 is 15 amino acids. CDR3 in amino acids: CASSYGGSWTDTQYF. The CDR3 DNA follows: TGTGCCAGCAGTTATGGCGGGAGTTGGACAGATACGCAGTATTTT.

The sample holds a few counts of this clonotype. The chain combines TRBV4-2 with TRBJ2-7, with D perhaps being TRBD1 or TRBD2 (5 bases each). This CDR3 region has 17 residues. Trimming pared 1 base from V and 0 bases from J, leaving 16 bases between. Looked up from germline, CDR1 is LGHNA and CDR2 is YNFKEQ. The CDR3 here is CASSQGVDGTSSYEQYV. CDR3 nucleotides: TGTGCCAGCAGCCAAGGGGTGGACGGGACGAGCTCCTACGAGCAGTACGTC.

There are a few counts of this clonotype. The CDR3 nucleotides are TGTGCCAGCAGTTTAATAGACAGGGCGGGGGAAAAACTGTTTTTT. Translation gives CASSLIDRAGEKLFF. The chain recombines TRBV12-3 or TRBV12-4 with TRBJ1-4, with 7 bases lining up with TRBD1. The CDR3 totals 15 residues. V dropped 2 bases and J dropped 8; count of bases not matched to a gene: 8.

The chain carries TRBV5-1 and TRBJ2-3; 9 bases map to TRBD2. The CDR3 loop spans 15 amino acids. V trimming: 0 bases; J trimming: 5 bases; junction bases outside the gene matches: 4. The V gene's germline CDR1 is SGHRS and CDR2 YFSETQ. The DNA for the CDR3 is TGCGCCAGCAGCTTGGGTAGCGGGGGCCTAGATACGCAGTATTTT. This codes for CASSLGSGGLDTQYF.

This clonotype was seen a handful of times. This chain joins TRBV12-3 or TRBV12-4 and TRBJ1-2; weak D call: TRBD1 (5 bases). The CDR3 spans 14 residues. Trimming took off 6 bases at V and 8 bases at J, with 19 bases between the two ends. The CDR3 bases are TGTGCCAGCAGCCGGGGGTCAGCTGTCGGAGGCTACACCTTC. Translating it yields CASSRGSAVGGYTF.

This clonotype was seen more than once but under ten times. The rearrangement links TRBV5-1 to TRBJ2-7; D perhaps matches TRBD2 (7 bases). The V end was cut by 4 bases, the J end by 4 bases, with 18 bases between. The CDR3 extends over 15 amino acids. Germline V CDR1 and CDR2: SGHRS, YFSETQ. CDR3 amino acids: CASSHSSGGGYEQYF. Here the CDR3 DNA reads TGCGCCAGCAGCCACTCTAGCGGAGGGGGTTACGAGCAGTACTTC. Together with reference TRBV5-1 and TRBJ2-7, the CDR3 gives the full variable domain: KAGVTQTPRYLIKTRGQQVTLSCSPISGHRSVSWYQQTPGQGLQFLFEYFSETQRNKGNFPGRFSGRQFSNSRSEMNVSTLELGDSALYLCASSHSSGGGYEQYFGPGTRLTVT.

The chain recombines TRBV5-5 with TRBJ2-7; 10 bases fit TRBD1. V dropped 5 bases and J dropped 1; count of bases not matched to a gene: 9. The length of the CDR3 is 16 residues. CDR1 is SGHKS and CDR2 is YYEKEE in the germline V gene (reference sequence). Here the CDR3 DNA reads TGTGCCAGCAGTATGCTTCCGGGACAGGGGTCCTACGAGCAGTACTTC. Translation gives CASSMLPGQGSYEQYF.

The table lists this clonotype with a few counts. The rearrangement links TRBV28 to TRBJ2-3; 8 bases match TRBD2. The CDR3 loop spans 15 amino acids. The J segment lost 6 bases and the V segment lost 5 bases, leaving 10 bases of the junction unmatched. Germline lookup yields CDR1 MDHEN and CDR2 SYDVKM. CDR3 amino acids: CASSPQAAGEDTQYF. In DNA, the CDR3 is TGTGCCAGCAGTCCCCAGGCAGCGGGAGAGGATACGCAGTATTTT.

J is TRBJ2-7 and V is TRBV2; tentatively, D is TRBD2 (6 bases). The ends were cut back, 8 bases at V and 3 bases at J, with 14 bases in the middle. Germline CDR1 reads SNHLY; CDR2 reads FYNNEI. The CDR3 is made up of 13 amino acids. In DNA, the CDR3 is TGTGCCAGCGGAGGCGGGACTGTCTACGAGCAGTACTTC. Translated: CASGGGTVYEQYF. Combining the CDR3 with reference TRBV2 and TRBJ2-7 gives the whole variable domain EPEVTQTPSHQVTQMGQEVILRCVPISNHLYFYWYRQILGQKVEFLVSFYNNEISEKSEIFDDQFSVERPDGSNFTLKIRSTKLEDSAMYFCASGGGTVYEQYFGPGTRLTVT.

This clonotype has more than one count but fewer than ten. V and J are TRBV18 and TRBJ2-2; 7 bases line up with TRBD1. The CDR3 totals 15 residues. V was clipped by 0 bases and J by 4 bases; unmatched bases: 2. Germline lookup yields CDR1 KGHSH and CDR2 LQKENI. The CDR3 sequence: CASSPPTGSTGELFF. CDR3 in DNA: TGTGCCAGCTCACCACCGACAGGGAGCACCGGGGAGCTGTTTTTT. The full variable domain, with the rest looked up from reference TRBV18 and TRBJ2-2, is NAGVMQNPRHLVRRRGQEARLRCSPMKGHSHVYWYRQLPEEGLKFMVYLQKENIIDESGMPKERFSAEFPKEGPSILRIQQVVRGDSAAYFCASSPPTGSTGELFFGEGSRLTVL.

This chain joins TRBV24-1 and TRBJ2-1; D is possibly TRBD2 (5 bases). Germline V gene lookup returns CDR1 KGHDR and CDR2 SFDVKD. Trimming shortened V by 4 bases and J by 5 bases, and 14 bases separated the two germline ends. The CDR3 runs 15 residues. The CDR3 nucleotides read TGTGCCACCAGTGACCAAGCGGAGAAAAACAATGAGCAGTTCTTC. This encodes CATSDQAEKNNEQFF.

The V call is TRBV4-1, the J call TRBJ2-3; 14 bases fit TRBD2. The V and J ends lost 5 bases and 5 bases, in that order; junction bases with no gene match: 6. From germline, CDR1 is MGHRA and CDR2 YSYEKL. CDR3 length equals 16 residues. The CDR3, as DNA: TGCGCCAGCAGCGCCGGGACTAGCGGGGGTTTAGATACGCAGTATTTT. This translates into CASSAGTSGGLDTQYF.

The CDR3 here is CASSLEGGGSNQPQHF. CDR3 nucleotides: TGCGCCAGCAGCTTGGAAGGCGGAGGGAGCAATCAGCCCCAGCATTTT. This sequence joins TRBV5-1 and TRBJ1-5, with D hard to call. Germline lookup yields CDR1 SGHRS and CDR2 YFSETQ. Trimming took off 0 bases at V and 1 base at J, with 11 bases between the two ends. The CDR3 loop spans 16 amino acids.

This clonotype was counted a few times. The chain links TRBV24-1 to TRBJ2-7, with D hard to call. The V end was cut by 9 bases, the J end by 0 bases, with 14 bases between. The germline V gene has CDR1 KGHDR and CDR2 SFDVKD. The CDR3 consists of 14 residues. Written as DNA, the CDR3 is TGTGCCACCCGTGGGCGGCGTTCCTCCTACGAGCAGTACTTC. Encoded protein: CATRGRRSSYEQYF.

This clonotype was recorded a few times. In DNA, the CDR3 is TGTGCCAGCAGTCAAGCGGGACCGAACTACAATGAGCAGTTCTTC. As protein: CASSQAGPNYNEQFF. The V call is TRBV12-3 or TRBV12-4, the J call TRBJ2-1; 7 bases are shared with TRBD2. V shed 5 bases, J shed 3 bases, and the junction held 7 bases outside the gene matches. The CDR3 has 15 residues.

This clonotype came up many times. The rearrangement uses TRBV24-1 and TRBJ2-5, with 9 bases identical to TRBD2. CDR3 length: 16 amino acids. J was trimmed by 4 bases and V by 1 base; bases with no gene match: 6. CDR1 and CDR2 from the germline V gene are KGHDR and SFDVKD. The CDR3 loop is CATSDFLAGRRETQYF. The CDR3 nucleotides read TGTGCCACCAGTGATTTCCTAGCGGGACGTCGAGAGACCCAGTACTTC.

This clonotype was recorded a few times. The chain carries TRBV2 and TRBJ2-2; perhaps D is TRBD1 or TRBD2 (5 bases each). Germline assignment: CDR1 SNHLY and CDR2 FYNNEI. The CDR3 has 12 residues. V lost 4 bases and J lost 15, with 15 bases in between. The CDR3 spells CASSAGWGKMFF. The CDR3 nucleotides are TGTGCCAGCAGTGCCGGGTGGGGGAAAATGTTTTTT. Using reference TRBV2 and TRBJ2-2 for the parts outside the CDR3, the full variable domain is EPEVTQTPSHQVTQMGQEVILRCVPISNHLYFYWYRQILGQKVEFLVSFYNNEISEKSEIFDDQFSVERPDGSNFTLKIRSTKLEDSAMYFCASSAGWGKMFFGEGSRLTVL.

The CDR3 region is CASRDERGQETQYF. In nucleotides, the CDR3 is TGTGCCAGCAGGGACGAGCGGGGACAAGAGACCCAGTACTTC. This chain joins TRBV2 and TRBJ2-5; TRBD2 matches at 7 bases. The V and J ends lost 6 bases and 2 bases, in that order; junction bases with no gene match: 6. Germline V gives CDR1 SNHLY, CDR2 FYNNEI. This CDR3 region has 14 residues.

This clonotype is a singleton in its sample. The chain couples TRBV12-3 or TRBV12-4 to TRBJ2-4; possible D gene TRBD2, 6 bases. V dropped 5 bases and J dropped 2 bases, with 16 bases sitting between them. The CDR3 totals 16 residues. The CDR3 sequence is CASSRGGEVTKNIQYF. The DNA of the CDR3 is TGTGCCAGCAGTCGTGGCGGGGAGGTGACCAAAAACATTCAGTACTTC.

This clonotype was seen more than once but under ten times. The V call is TRBV10-3, the J call TRBJ2-1; TRBD2 agrees at 13 bases. Trimming removed 4 bases from V and 0 bases from J; junction bases left unmatched: 12. CDR1 is ENHRY and CDR2 is SYGVKD in the germline V gene. This CDR3 comprises 20 residues. CDR3 bases: TGTGCCATCAGTGGGTTTAGACTAGCGGGAGGATCGAGCTCCTACAATGAGCAGTTCTTC. This codes for CAISGFRLAGGSSSYNEQFF.